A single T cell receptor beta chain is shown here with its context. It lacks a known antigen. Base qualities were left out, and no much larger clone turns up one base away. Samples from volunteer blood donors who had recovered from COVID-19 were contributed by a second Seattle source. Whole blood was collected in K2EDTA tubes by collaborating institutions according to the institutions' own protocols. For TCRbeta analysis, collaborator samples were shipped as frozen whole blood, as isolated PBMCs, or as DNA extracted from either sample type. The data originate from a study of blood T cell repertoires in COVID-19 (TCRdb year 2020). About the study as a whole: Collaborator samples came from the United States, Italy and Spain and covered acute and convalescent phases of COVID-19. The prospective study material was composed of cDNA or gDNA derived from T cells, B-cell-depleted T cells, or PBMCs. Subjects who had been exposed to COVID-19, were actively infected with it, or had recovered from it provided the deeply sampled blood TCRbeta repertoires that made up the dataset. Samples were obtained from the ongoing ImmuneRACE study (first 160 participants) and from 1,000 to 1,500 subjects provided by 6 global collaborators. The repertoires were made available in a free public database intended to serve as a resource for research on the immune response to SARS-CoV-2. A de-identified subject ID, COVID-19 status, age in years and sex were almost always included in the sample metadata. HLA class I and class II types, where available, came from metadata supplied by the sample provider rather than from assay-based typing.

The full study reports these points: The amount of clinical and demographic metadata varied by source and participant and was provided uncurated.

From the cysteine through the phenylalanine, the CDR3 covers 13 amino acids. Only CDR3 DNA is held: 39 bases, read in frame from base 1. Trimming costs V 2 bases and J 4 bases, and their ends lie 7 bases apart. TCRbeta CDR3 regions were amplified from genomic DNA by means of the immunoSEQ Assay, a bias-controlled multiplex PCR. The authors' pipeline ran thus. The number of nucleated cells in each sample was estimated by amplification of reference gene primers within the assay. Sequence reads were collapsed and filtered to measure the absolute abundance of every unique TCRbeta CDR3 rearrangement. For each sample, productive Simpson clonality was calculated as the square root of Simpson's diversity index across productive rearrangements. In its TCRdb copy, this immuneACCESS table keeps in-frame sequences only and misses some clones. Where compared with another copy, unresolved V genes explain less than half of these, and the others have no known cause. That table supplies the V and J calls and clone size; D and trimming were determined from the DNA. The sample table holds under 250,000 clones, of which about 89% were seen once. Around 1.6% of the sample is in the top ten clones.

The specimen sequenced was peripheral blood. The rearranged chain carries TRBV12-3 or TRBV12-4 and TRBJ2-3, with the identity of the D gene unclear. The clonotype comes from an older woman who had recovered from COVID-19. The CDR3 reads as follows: CASSLNTPDTQYF. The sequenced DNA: TGTGCCAGCAGTTTAAACACCCCAGATACGCAGTATTTT.